This TCR beta chain appears in the sequencing data of a study of vaccination effects on CD4 cells after COVID-19. Clones were read by immunoSEQ multiplex PCR, and TCRdb kept only the in-frame ones, dropping some. The sample lists about 47,000 clones, roughly 72% occurring once. Germline assignment: CDR1 LNHDA and CDR2 SQIVND (reference sequence). V gave up 1 base and J gave up 6 bases, with 12 bases separating them. The CDR3 has 15 amino acids. After around nine days in culture, the CD4+ T cells were isolated. Each participant received a vaccine that was either BNT162b2 or mRNA-1273, given as two doses. IL-2 medium took the place of half the medium on both days 3 and 7. Note on this clone: Its specificity is unknown.

The TCR comes from a human donor who received a COVID-19 vaccine. Sequences were derived from CD4+ T cells from PBMCs cultured without peptide, sampled after COVID-19 vaccination. The V gene is TRBV19, the J gene TRBJ2-2; D perhaps matches TRBD2 (5 bases). The CDR3 nucleotides are TGTGCCAGTAGTATAGTCGGGGTAAGGGCCGGGGAGCTGTTTTTT. Residues: CASSIVGVRAGELFF.